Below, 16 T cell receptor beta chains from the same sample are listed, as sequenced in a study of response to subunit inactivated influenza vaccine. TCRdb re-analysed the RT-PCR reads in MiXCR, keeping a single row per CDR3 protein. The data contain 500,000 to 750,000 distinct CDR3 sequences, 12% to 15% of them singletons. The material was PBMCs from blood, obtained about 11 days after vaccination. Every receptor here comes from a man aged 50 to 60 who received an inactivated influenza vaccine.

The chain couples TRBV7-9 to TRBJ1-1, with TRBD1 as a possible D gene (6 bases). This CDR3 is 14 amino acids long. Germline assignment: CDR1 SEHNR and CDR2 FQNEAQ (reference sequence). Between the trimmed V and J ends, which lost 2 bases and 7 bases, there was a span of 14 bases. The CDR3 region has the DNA TGTGCCAGCAGCTTACAGGGGTTGGAGAGTGAAGCTTTCTTT. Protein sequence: CASSLQGLESEAFF.

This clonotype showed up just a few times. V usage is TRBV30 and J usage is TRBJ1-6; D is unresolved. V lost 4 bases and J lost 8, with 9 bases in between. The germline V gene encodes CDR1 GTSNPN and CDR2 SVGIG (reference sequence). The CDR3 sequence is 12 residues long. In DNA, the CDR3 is TGTGCCTGGACCAGGAGTTATTCACCCCTCCACTTT. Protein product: CAWTRSYSPLHF.

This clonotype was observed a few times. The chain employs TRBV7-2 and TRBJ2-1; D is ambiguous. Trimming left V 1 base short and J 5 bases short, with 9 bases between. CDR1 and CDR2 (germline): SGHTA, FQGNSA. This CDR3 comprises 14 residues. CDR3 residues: CASSLGLINNEQFF. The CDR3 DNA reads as TGTGCCAGCAGCTTAGGACTCATTAACAATGAGCAGTTCTTC.

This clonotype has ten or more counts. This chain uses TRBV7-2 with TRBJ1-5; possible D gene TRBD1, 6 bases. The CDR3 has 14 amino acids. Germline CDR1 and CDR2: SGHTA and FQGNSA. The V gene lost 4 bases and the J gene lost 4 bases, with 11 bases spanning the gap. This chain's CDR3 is CASSSRTENQPQHF. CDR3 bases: TGTGCCAGCAGCTCAAGGACAGAAAATCAGCCCCAGCATTTT. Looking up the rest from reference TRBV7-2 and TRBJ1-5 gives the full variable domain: GAGVSQSPSNKVTEKGKDVELRCDPISGHTALYWYRQSLGQGLEFLIYFQGNSAPDKSGLPSDRFSAERTGGSVSTLTIQRTQQEDSAVYLCASSSRTENQPQHFGDGTRLSIL.

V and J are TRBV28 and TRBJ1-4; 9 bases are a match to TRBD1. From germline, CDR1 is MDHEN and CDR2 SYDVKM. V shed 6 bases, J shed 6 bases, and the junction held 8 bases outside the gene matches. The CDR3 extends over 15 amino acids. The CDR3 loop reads CASRRTGTGYEKLFF. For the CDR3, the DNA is TGTGCCAGCAGGCGCACCGGGACAGGGTATGAAAAACTGTTTTTT.

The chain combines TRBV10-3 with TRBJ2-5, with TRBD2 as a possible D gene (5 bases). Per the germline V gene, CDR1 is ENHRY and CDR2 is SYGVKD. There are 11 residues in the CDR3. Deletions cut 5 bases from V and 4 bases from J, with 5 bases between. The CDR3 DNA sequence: TGTGCCATCAGTAGCGGAGAGACCCAGTACTTC. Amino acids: CAISSGETQYF.

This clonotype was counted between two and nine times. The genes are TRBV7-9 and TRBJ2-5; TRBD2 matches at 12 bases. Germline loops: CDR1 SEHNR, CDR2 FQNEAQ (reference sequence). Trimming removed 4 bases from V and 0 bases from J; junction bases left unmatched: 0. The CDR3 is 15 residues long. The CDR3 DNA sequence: TGTGCCAGCAGCTGGACTAGCGGGAACCAAGAGACCCAGTACTTC. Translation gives CASSWTSGNQETQYF.

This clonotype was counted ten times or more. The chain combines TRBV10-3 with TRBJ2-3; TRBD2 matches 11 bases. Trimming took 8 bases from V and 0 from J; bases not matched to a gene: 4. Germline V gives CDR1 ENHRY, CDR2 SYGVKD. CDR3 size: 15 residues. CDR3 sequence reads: CAIAGLAASTDTQYF. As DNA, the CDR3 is TGTGCCATCGCGGGACTAGCGGCTAGCACAGATACGCAGTATTTT.

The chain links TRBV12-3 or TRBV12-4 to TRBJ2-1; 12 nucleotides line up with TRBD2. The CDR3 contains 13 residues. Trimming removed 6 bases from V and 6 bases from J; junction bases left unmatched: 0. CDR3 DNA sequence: TGTGCCAGCAGGACTAGCGGGGGCAATGAGCAGTTCTTC. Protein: CASRTSGGNEQFF.

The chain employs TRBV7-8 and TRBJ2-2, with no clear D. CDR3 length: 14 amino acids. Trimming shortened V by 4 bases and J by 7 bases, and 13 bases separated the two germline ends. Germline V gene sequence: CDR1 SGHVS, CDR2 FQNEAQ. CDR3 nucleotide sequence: TGTGCCAGCAGCTCGACCATATCCGGCGGGGAGCTGTTTTTT. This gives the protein CASSSTISGGELFF.

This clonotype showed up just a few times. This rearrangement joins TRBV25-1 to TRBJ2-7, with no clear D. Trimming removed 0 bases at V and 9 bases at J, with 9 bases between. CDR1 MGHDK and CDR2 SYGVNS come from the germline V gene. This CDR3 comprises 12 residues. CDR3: CASSEYGERQYF. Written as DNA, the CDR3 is TGTGCCAGCAGTGAATATGGCGAGCGGCAGTACTTC.

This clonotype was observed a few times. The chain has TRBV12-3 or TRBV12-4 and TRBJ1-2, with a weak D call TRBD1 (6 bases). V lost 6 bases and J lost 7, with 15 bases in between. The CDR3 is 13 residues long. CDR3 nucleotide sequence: TGTGCCAGCAGCCTCCCCCTAGGGGGTGGCTACACCTTC. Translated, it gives CASSLPLGGGYTF.

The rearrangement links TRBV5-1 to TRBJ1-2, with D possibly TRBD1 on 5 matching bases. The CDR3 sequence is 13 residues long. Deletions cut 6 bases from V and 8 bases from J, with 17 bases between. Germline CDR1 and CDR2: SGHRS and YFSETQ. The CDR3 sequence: CASTPGTHQGYTF. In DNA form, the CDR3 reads TGCGCCAGCACCCCCGGGACGCATCAAGGCTACACCTTC.

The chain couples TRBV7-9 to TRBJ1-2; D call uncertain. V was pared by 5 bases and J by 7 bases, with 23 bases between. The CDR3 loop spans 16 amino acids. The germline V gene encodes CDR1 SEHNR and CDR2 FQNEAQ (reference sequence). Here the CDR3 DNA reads TGTGCCAGCAGCCAAGGTTGGGCAAGGAGCTGGGGTGGCTACACCTTC. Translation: CASSQGWARSWGGYTF.

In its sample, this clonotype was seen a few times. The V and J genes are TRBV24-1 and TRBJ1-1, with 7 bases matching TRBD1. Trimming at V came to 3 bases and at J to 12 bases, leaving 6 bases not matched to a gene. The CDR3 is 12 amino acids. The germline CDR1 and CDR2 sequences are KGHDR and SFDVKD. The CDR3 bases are TGTGCCACCAGTGATCGGGGCAGGGGGTCTTTCTTT. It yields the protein CATSDRGRGSFF.

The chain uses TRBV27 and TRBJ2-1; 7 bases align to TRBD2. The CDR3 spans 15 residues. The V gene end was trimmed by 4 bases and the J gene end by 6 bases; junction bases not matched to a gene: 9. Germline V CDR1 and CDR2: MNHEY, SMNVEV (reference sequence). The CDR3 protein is CASSSTPAGANEQFF. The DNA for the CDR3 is TGTGCCAGCAGTTCGACCCCCGCGGGAGCCAATGAGCAGTTCTTC.